A single sample is the source of the 10 T cell receptor beta chains below, sequenced in a study of cytomegalovirus exposure and HLA in healthy donors. 60 Vbeta and 13 Jbeta primers were used in PCR. Generated by immunoSEQ multiplex PCR, the TCRdb table keeps only in-frame clones and is missing some. The repertoire consists of about 160,000 clones, with roughly 78% occurring once and the leading ten covering approximately 6.9%. Material: PBMCs. Every receptor here comes from a man between 40 and 49 years old in good health and CMV-seropositive.

This chain joins TRBV11-2 and TRBJ1-1; 7 bases are a match to TRBD1. Germline loops: CDR1 SGHAT, CDR2 FQNNGV. V was clipped by 6 bases and J by 4 bases; unmatched bases: 11. The CDR3 length is 15 residues. This chain's CDR3 is CASSTITGVSTEAFF. CDR3 bases: TGTGCCAGCAGTACCATTACAGGGGTGAGCACTGAAGCTTTCTTT.

This clone was counted between two and nine times. This chain links TRBV28 with TRBJ1-5; 9 bases are shared with TRBD1. Trimming took 10 bases from V and 0 from J; bases not matched to a gene: 13. CDR3 length: 17 amino acids. Looked up from germline, CDR1 is MDHEN and CDR2 is SYDVKM. This chain's CDR3 is CATTRDRVFDSNQPQHF. CDR3 nucleotide sequence: TGTGCCACCACCCGGGACAGGGTATTCGATAGCAATCAGCCCCAGCATTTT.

The chain has TRBV4-1 and TRBJ1-4, with 9 bases identical to TRBD1. The CDR3 loop spans 16 amino acids. The J segment lost 6 bases and the V segment lost 2 bases, leaving 7 bases of the junction unmatched. CDR1 is MGHRA and CDR2 is YSYEKL in the germline V gene. CDR3 loop: CASSQSGQGIYEKLFF. The CDR3 DNA reads as TGCGCCAGCAGCCAATCCGGACAGGGGATTTATGAAAAACTGTTTTTT.

This clone was detected a few times. This sequence joins TRBV21-1 and TRBJ2-7; TRBD1 is taken as the D call from the table, unchecked against the DNA. TRBV21-1 counts as a pseudogene. This CDR3 is built from 15 residues. This CDR3 is CASSYLGQGGHEQYF. The CDR3 DNA reads as TGTGCCAGCAGTTACTTGGGACAGGGGGGACACGAGCAGTACTTC.

This clone was detected only a few times. The CDR3 DNA reads TGTGCCAGCAGCTTTGGACAGGTCAAGGAACCCCAGCATTTT. This encodes CASSFGQVKEPQHF. The V and J genes are TRBV5-8 and TRBJ1-5; 7 positions match TRBD1. V lost 2 bases and J lost 10; bases outside the gene matches: 9. Germline lookup yields CDR1 SGHTS and CDR2 YDEGEE. The CDR3 sequence is 14 residues long.

The rearrangement joins TRBV7-2 to TRBJ2-2, with D possibly matching TRBD1 (6 bases). The V end lost 6 bases, the J end lost 6 bases, and 11 bases lay between the germline ends. The CDR3 is made up of 13 amino acids. CDR1 is SGHTA, CDR2 FQGNSA, per germline. DNA for the CDR3: TGTGCCAGCAGGAACAGGGCCGCCGGGGAGCTGTTTTTT. Its protein product is CASRNRAAGELFF. Filled out from reference TRBV7-2 and TRBJ2-2, the complete variable domain reads GAGVSQSPSNKVTEKGKDVELRCDPISGHTALYWYRQSLGQGLEFLIYFQGNSAPDKSGLPSDRFSAERTGGSVSTLTIQRTQQEDSAVYLCASRNRAAGELFFGEGSRLTVL.

The chain is built from TRBV18 and TRBJ2-1; 14 nucleotides match TRBD2. CDR3 size: 15 residues. The germline CDR1 and CDR2 sequences are KGHSH and LQKENI. V gave up 2 bases and J gave up 6 bases; unmatched junction bases: 0. The CDR3, as DNA: TGTGCCAGCTCACCAGGACTAGCGGGGGGCAATGAGCAGTTCTTC. This gives the protein CASSPGLAGGNEQFF.

The chain links TRBV27 to TRBJ1-2, with D tentatively TRBD1 (5 bases). The V end lost 4 bases, the J end lost 2 bases, and 8 bases lay between the germline ends. The CDR3 loop spans 13 amino acids. Germline CDR1 reads MNHEY; CDR2 reads SMNVEV (reference sequence). The chain's CDR3 is CASSWGVNYGYTF. As DNA, the CDR3 is TGTGCCAGCAGTTGGGGGGTAAACTATGGCTACACCTTC.

As for this clone: Sequence at one end of the junction differs from germline and may be a read error. J is TRBJ2-5 and V is TRBV7-9, with 9 bases lining up with TRBD1. Germline CDR1 and CDR2: SEHNR and FQNEAQ (reference sequence). This CDR3 contains 14 residues. This chain's CDR3 is CSSSWTGVWETQYF. CDR3 bases: TGTTCCAGCAGCTGGACAGGGGTATGGGAGACCCAGTACTTC. Filled out from reference TRBV7-9 and TRBJ2-5, the complete variable domain reads DTGVSQNPRHKITKRGQNVTFRCDPISEHNRLYWYRQTLGQGPEFLTYFQNEAQLEKSRLLSDRFSAERPKGSFSTLEIQRTEQGDSAMYLCSSSWTGVWETQYFGPGTRLLVL.

The chain joins TRBV6-6 to TRBJ2-7; the match to TRBD1 covers 10 bases. Trimming at V came to 4 bases and at J to 6 bases, leaving 9 bases not matched to a gene. The CDR3 covers 15 residues. Germline V CDR1 and CDR2: MNHNY, SVGAGI (reference sequence). The CDR3 sequence is CASSSSTGGYGEQYF. The CDR3 DNA is TGTGCCAGCAGTTCCTCGACAGGGGGCTACGGCGAGCAGTACTTC.